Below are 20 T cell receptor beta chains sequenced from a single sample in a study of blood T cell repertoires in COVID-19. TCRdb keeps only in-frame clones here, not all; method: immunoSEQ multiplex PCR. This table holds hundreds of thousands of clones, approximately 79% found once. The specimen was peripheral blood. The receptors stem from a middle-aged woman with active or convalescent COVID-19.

CDR3 nucleotides: TGCGCCAGCAGCATACAGGAGAACACTGAAGCTTTCTTT. As protein: CASSIQENTEAFF. The chain couples TRBV5-1 to TRBJ1-1, with a tentative D call TRBD1 (5 bases). Germline V gives CDR1 SGHRS, CDR2 YFSETQ. Trimming left V 4 bases short and J 1 base short, with 8 bases between. This CDR3 has 13 amino acids.

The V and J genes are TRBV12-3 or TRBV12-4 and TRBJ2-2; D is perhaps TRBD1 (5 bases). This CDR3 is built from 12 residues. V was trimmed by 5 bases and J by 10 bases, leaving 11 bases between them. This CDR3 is CASSPQVAELFF. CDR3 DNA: TGTGCCAGCAGTCCACAGGTGGCGGAGCTGTTTTTT.

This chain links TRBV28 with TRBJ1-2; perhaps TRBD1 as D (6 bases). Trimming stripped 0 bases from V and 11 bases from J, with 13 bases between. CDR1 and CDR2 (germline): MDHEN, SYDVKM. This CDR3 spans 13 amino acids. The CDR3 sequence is CASSLWSGQKYTF. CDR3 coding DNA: TGTGCCAGCAGTTTATGGTCGGGACAAAAATACACCTTC.

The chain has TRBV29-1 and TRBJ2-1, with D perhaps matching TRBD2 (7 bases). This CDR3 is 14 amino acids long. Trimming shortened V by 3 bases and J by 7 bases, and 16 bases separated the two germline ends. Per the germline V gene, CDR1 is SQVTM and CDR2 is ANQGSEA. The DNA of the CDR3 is TGCAGCGTTGATCTACGGGGGGCCGGAAATGAGCAGTTCTTC. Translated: CSVDLRGAGNEQFF.

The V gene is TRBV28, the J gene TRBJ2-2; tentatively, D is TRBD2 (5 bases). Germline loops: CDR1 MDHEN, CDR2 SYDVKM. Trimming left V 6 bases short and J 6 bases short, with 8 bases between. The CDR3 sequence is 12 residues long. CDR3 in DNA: TGTGCCAGCAGGGGAGTAGCCGGGGAGCTGTTTTTT. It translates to CASRGVAGELFF.

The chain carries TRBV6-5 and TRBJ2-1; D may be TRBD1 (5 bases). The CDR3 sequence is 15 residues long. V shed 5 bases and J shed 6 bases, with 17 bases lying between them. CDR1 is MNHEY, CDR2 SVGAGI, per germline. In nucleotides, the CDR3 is TGTGCCAGCAGTCTTCAGGGTATATCGCCCAATGAGCAGTTCTTC. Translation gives CASSLQGISPNEQFF.

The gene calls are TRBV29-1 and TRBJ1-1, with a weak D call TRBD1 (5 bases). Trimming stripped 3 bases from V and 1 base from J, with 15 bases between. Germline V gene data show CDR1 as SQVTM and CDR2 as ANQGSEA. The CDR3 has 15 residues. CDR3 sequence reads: CSVDFPGGTNTEAFF. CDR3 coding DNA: TGCAGCGTTGACTTCCCCGGGGGTACGAACACTGAAGCTTTCTTT.

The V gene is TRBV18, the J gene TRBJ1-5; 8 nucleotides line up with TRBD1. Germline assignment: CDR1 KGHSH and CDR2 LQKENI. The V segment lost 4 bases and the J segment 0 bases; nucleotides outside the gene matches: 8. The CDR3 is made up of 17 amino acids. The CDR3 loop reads CASSQGQGDYSNQPQHF. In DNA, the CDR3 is TGTGCCAGCTCACAAGGACAGGGCGATTATAGCAATCAGCCCCAGCATTTT.

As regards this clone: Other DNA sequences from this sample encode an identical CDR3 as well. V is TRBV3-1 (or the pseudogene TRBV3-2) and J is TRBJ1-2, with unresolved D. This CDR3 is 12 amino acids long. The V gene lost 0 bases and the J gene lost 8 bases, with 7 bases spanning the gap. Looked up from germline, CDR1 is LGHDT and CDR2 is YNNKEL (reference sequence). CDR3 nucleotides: TGTGCCAGCAGCCAAGAGTCAGTGGGCTACACCTTC. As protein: CASSQESVGYTF.

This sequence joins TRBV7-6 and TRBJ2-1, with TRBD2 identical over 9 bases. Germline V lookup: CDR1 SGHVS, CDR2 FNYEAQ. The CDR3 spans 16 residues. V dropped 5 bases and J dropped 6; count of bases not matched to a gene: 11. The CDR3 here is CASSARAGGYSNEQFF. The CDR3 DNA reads TGTGCCAGCAGCGCTCGAGCGGGGGGTTATAGCAATGAGCAGTTCTTC.

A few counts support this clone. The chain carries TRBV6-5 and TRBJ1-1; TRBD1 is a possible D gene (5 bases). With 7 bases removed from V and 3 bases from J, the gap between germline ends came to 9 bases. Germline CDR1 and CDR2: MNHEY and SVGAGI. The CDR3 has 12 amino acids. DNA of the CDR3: TGTGCCAGCACTTGGGGGGACACTGAAGCTTTCTTT. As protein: CASTWGDTEAFF.

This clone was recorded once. The CDR3 DNA reads TGTGCCAGCAGCCCGAGTACGAACACCGGGGAGCTGTTTTTT. Its protein product is CASSPSTNTGELFF. V and J are TRBV5-5 and TRBJ2-2; unclear D gene. The CDR3 consists of 14 residues. Germline CDR1 is SGHKS and CDR2 is YYEKEE (reference sequence). Trimming left V 4 bases short and J 0 bases short, with 7 bases between.

CDR3 sequence reads: CASSLAELAGGRAQYF. CDR3 bases: TGCGCCAGCAGCTTGGCCGAGCTAGCGGGGGGTAGGGCGCAGTATTTT. This chain connects TRBV5-1 to TRBJ2-3, with 11 bases fitting TRBD2. With 0 bases clipped from V and 10 bases from J, the junction kept 10 bases outside the gene matches. The CDR3 loop spans 16 amino acids. The germline V gene has CDR1 SGHRS and CDR2 YFSETQ.

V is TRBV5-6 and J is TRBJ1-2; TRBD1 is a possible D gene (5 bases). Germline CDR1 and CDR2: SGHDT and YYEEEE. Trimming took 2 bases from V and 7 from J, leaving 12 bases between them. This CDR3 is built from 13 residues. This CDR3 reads CASSFDRASGYTF. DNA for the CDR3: TGTGCCAGCAGCTTTGACAGAGCTTCTGGCTACACCTTC.

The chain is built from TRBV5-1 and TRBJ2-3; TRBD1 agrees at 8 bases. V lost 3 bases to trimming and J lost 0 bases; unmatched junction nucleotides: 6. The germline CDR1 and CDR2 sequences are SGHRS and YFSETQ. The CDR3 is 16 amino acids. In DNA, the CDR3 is TGCGCCAGCAGCTCACTCGGACAGGGTAGCACAGATACGCAGTATTTT. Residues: CASSSLGQGSTDTQYF.

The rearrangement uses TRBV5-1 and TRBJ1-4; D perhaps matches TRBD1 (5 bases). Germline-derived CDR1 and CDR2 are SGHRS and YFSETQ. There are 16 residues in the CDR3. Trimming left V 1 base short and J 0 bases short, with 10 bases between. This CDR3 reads CASSLMGGATNEKLFF. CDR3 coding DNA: TGCGCCAGCAGCTTGATGGGGGGAGCAACTAATGAAAAACTGTTTTTT. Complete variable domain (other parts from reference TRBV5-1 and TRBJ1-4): KAGVTQTPRYLIKTRGQQVTLSCSPISGHRSVSWYQQTPGQGLQFLFEYFSETQRNKGNFPGRFSGRQFSNSRSEMNVSTLELGDSALYLCASSLMGGATNEKLFFGSGTQLSVL.

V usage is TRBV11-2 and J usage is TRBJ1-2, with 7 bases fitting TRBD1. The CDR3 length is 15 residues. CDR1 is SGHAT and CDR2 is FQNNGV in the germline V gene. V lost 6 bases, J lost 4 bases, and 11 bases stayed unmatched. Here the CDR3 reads CASRDGTAMSYGYTF. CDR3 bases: TGTGCCAGCAGGGACGGGACAGCGATGTCCTATGGCTACACCTTC.

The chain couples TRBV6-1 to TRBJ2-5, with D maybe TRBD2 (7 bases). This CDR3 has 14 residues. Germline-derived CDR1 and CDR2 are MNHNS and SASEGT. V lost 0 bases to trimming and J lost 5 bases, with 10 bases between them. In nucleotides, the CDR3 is TGTGCCAGCAGTGAAGCCCCGGGGGGCGAGACCCAGTACTTC. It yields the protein CASSEAPGGETQYF.

This CDR3 is CASSPGQGWALHF. In DNA form, the CDR3 reads TGTGCCAGCAGCCCGGGACAGGGATGGGCCCTCCACTTT. The genes are TRBV7-3 and TRBJ1-6; the match to TRBD1 covers 9 bases. This CDR3 has 13 residues. The germline V gene has CDR1 SGHTA and CDR2 FQGTGA. V shed 5 bases, J shed 14 bases, and the junction held 7 bases outside the gene matches.

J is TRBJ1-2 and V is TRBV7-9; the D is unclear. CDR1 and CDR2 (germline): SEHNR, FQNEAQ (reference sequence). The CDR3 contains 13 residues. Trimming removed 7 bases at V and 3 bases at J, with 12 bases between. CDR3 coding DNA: TGTGCCAGCACCTTGATAGGAGACTATGGCTACACCTTC. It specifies CASTLIGDYGYTF.